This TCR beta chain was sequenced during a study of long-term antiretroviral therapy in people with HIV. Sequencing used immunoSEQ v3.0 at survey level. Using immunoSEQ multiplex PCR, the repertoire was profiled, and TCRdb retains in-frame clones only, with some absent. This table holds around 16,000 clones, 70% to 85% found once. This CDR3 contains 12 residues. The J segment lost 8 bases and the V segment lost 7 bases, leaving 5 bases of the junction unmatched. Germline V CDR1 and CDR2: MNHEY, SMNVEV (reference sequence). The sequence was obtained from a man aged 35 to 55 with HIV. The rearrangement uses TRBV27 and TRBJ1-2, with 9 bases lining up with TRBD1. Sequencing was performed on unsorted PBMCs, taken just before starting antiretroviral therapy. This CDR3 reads CASKTGGYGYTF. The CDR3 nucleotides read TGTGCCAGCAAAACAGGGGGCTACGGCTACACCTTC.